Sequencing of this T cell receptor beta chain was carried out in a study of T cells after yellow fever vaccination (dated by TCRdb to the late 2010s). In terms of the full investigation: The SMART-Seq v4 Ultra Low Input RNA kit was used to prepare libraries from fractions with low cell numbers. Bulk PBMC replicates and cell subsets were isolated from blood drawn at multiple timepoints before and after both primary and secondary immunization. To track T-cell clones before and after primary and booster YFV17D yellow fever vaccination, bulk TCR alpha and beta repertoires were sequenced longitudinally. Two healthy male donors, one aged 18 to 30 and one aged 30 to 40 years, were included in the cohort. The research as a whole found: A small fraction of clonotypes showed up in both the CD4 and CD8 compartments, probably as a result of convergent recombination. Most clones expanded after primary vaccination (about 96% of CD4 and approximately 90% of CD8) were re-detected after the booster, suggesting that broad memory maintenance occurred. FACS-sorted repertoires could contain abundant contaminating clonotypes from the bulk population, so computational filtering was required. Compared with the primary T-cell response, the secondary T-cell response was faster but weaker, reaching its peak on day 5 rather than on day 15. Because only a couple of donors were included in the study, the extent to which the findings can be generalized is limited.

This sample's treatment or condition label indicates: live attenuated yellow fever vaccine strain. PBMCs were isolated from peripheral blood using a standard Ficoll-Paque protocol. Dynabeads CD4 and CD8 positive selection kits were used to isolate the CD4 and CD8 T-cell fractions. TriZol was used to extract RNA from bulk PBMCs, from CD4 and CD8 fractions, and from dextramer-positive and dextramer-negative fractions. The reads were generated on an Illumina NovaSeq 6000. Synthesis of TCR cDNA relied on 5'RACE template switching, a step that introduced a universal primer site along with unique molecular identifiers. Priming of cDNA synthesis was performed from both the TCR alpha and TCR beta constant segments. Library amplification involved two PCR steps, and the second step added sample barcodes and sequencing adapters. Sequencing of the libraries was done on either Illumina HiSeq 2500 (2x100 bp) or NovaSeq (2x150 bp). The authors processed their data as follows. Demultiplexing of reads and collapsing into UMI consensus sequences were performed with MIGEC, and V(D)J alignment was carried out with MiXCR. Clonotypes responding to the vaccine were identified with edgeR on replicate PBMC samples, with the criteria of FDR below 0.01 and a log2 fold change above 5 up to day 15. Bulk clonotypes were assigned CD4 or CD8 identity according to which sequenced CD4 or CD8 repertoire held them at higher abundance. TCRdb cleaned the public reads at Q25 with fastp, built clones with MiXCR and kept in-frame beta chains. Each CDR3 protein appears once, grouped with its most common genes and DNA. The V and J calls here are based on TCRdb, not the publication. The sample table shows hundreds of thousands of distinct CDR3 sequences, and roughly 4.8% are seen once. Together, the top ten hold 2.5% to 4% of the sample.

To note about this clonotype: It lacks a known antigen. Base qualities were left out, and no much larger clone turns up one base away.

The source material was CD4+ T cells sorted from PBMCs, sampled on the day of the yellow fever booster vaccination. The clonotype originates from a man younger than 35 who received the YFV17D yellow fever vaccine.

The DNA sequence is as follows: TGTGCCACCGGGACGGACTATAATGAAAAACTGTTTTTT. This is translated as CATGTDYNEKLFF. The sequence is built from TRBV10-3 and TRBJ1-4; the D gene is perhaps TRBD1, on 5 matching bases. Trimming removed 10 bases from V and 4 bases from J, leaving 13 bases between the germline ends. Including cysteine and phenylalanine, the CDR3 has 13 amino acids. CDR3 DNA is the only sequence kept; it has 39 bases, read in frame from the first base. The germline V gene provides CDR1 ENHRY and CDR2 SYGVKD.